This TCR beta chain was recorded in a study of cytomegalovirus exposure and HLA in healthy donors. Study-wide findings and caveats: A later analysis showed TCR association rates differing by HLA locus, peaking at DRB1 and lowest at HLA-C. When a later analysis compared HLA-associated TCR beta chains with equally common others, the HLA-associated chains turned out to be more clonally expanded and to have lower generation probabilities. In a later analysis, an Asian-associated ancestry cluster reportedly showed fewer N-insertions than the roughly 730-donor mean.

Use of 60 Vbeta and 13 Jbeta primers characterized the PCR. TCRdb's table, derived via immunoSEQ multiplex PCR, lists solely in-frame clones and lacks some. Here the sample spans around 100,000 clones, around 81% being singletons. V trimming: 3 bases; J trimming: 7 bases; junction bases outside the gene matches: 15. CDR1 SGHDT and CDR2 YYEEEE come from the germline V gene. The CDR3 has 16 amino acids. For this clone: The target antigen is unknown.

The chain uses TRBV5-6 and TRBJ2-7; 8 positions match TRBD1. This clonotype was obtained from a female donor in good health and CMV-seropositive. Sequenced sample: PBMCs. The CDR3 here is CASSSSGGTLSREQYF. The CDR3 DNA is TGTGCCAGCAGCTCATCAGGGGGCACCCTCTCCCGGGAGCAGTACTTC.